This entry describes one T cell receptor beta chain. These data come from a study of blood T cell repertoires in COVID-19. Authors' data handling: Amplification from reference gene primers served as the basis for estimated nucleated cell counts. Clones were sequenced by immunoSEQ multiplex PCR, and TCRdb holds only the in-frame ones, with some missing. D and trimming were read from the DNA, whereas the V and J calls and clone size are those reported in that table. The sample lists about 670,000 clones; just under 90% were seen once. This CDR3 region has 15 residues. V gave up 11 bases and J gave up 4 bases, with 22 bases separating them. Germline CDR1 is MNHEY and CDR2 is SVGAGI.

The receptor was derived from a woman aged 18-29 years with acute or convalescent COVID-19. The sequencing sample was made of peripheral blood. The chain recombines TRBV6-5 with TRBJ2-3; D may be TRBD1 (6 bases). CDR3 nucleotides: TGTGCCCACAAAAAACGGGGCAGGGGAGCAGATACGCAGTATTTT. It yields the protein CAHKKRGRGADTQYF.